The 7 T cell receptor beta chains presented below share a single source sample, sequenced in a study of shared clonotypes between healthy human individuals. TCRdb's copy holds only in-frame clones and misses some; the assay was immunoSEQ multiplex PCR. This table has roughly 1.5 million clones, 95% to 99% appearing once. The sequenced material came from naive CD4+ T cells sorted from blood. As to subset: CD45RA+ positively selected. The source is a man aged 30 to 45 in good health.

This rearrangement joins TRBV6-5 to TRBJ2-2; 7 nucleotides line up with TRBD2. V trimming: 6 bases; J trimming: 5 bases; junction bases outside the gene matches: 9. The length of the CDR3 is 15 residues. Germline loops: CDR1 MNHEY, CDR2 SVGAGI. CDR3 sequence reads: CASRTGLGQTGELFF. The CDR3 bases are TGTGCCAGCAGAACCGGACTAGGTCAGACCGGGGAGCTGTTTTTT.

V usage is TRBV2 and J usage is TRBJ2-5; no reliable D call. V was pared by 6 bases and J by 5 bases, with 16 bases between. Germline V gives CDR1 SNHLY, CDR2 FYNNEI. The CDR3 length is 14 residues. The CDR3 bases are TGTGCCAGCAGCCGTCTTAGCAAGAGGGAGACCCAGTACTTC. Its translation is CASSRLSKRETQYF. The full variable domain, its missing parts supplied by reference TRBV2 and TRBJ2-5, is EPEVTQTPSHQVTQMGQEVILRCVPISNHLYFYWYRQILGQKVEFLVSFYNNEISEKSEIFDDQFSVERPDGSNFTLKIRSTKLEDSAMYFCASSRLSKRETQYFGPGTRLLVL.

The chain is built from TRBV5-1 and TRBJ1-5; perhaps TRBD1 as D (5 bases). V dropped 0 bases and J dropped 7 bases, with 8 bases sitting between them. The CDR3 runs to 13 residues. CDR1 and CDR2 (germline): SGHRS, YFSETQ. The chain's CDR3 is CASSLVGGQPQHF. For the CDR3, the DNA is TGCGCCAGCAGCTTGGTCGGGGGACAGCCCCAGCATTTT.

V and J are TRBV6-5 and TRBJ2-1; 10 bases map to TRBD1. Trimming cost V 2 bases and J 4 bases; bases outside gene matches: 5. In germline, CDR1 is MNHEY, CDR2 SVGAGI. The CDR3 consists of 16 residues. The CDR3 is CASSYRTGGLYNEQFF. The CDR3 region has the DNA TGTGCCAGCAGTTACCGGACAGGGGGACTTTACAATGAGCAGTTCTTC.

This sequence joins TRBV5-4 and TRBJ2-3, with TRBD2 as a possible D gene (7 bases). Germline V CDR1 and CDR2: SGHNT, YYREEE (reference sequence). With 0 bases removed from V and 5 bases from J, the gap between germline ends came to 16 bases. The CDR3 loop spans 16 amino acids. CDR3 loop: CASSLGGGGRVDTQYF. Written as DNA, the CDR3 is TGTGCCAGCAGCTTGGGTGGCGGGGGCCGAGTAGATACGCAGTATTTT.

The chain uses TRBV7-2 and TRBJ2-1; D possibly matches TRBD1 or TRBD2 (5 bases each). Germline lookup yields CDR1 SGHTA and CDR2 FQGNSA. The CDR3 loop spans 14 amino acids. The V gene lost 3 bases and the J gene lost 6 bases, with 12 bases spanning the gap. The CDR3 region is CASSFGAVSNEQFF. The CDR3 bases are TGTGCCAGCAGCTTCGGGGCGGTGAGCAATGAGCAGTTCTTC.

The V gene is TRBV13, the J gene TRBJ2-7; 10 nucleotides match TRBD2. In germline, CDR1 is PRHDT, CDR2 FYEKMQ (reference sequence). The CDR3 is 19 residues long. J gave up 0 bases and V 4 bases, and 15 bases lay outside the gene matches. CDR3 nucleotide sequence: TGTGCCAGCAGCTCCTCCGGACTAGCGGCTAACCCAAGCTCCTACGAGCAGTACTTC. It is translated as CASSSSGLAANPSSYEQYF.